This T cell receptor beta chain was identified in a study of T cells in Graves' hyperthyroidism and ophthalmopathy. From RNA transcripts, TCR beta CDR3 regions were amplified. HTBI primers were the set used in a first-round RT-PCR of the TCR CDR3. One entry per CDR3 protein results from TCRdb running MiXCR on the multiplex PCR reads. The sample lists about 480,000 distinct CDR3 sequences; 14% were seen once. CDR1 is SNHLY, CDR2 FYNNEI, per germline. The CDR3 sequence is 12 residues long. Trimming removed 8 bases at V and 7 bases at J, with 12 bases between. This clonotype was recorded at least ten times. The study left out patients who had uncontrolled infection, other autoimmune disease, pregnancy or lactation.

The sample comprised blood. The genes are TRBV2 and TRBJ1-5; D gene ambiguous. The receptor comes from a woman aged 18-29 years with Graves' hyperthyroidism. The CDR3, as DNA: TGTGCCAGCCATTTGTTTGGCCAGCCCCAGCATTTT. This codes for CASHLFGQPQHF.